Ten or more counts support the clone carrying this T cell receptor (beta chain). Its cognate antigen is unknown. This CDR3 comprises 14 residues. In germline, CDR1 is SGHTA, CDR2 FQGNSA. V lost 6 bases and J lost 7; bases outside the gene matches: 8. The TCR cDNA carried a universal primer site and UMIs from 5'RACE template switching. From the 5' RACE reads, TCRdb called clonotypes with MiXCR, one entry per CDR3 protein. Of over 150,000 distinct CDR3 sequences listed, 5.5% to 8% are singletons. This entry is derived from a study of T cells after yellow fever vaccination. Study conclusions and caveats: Clonotypes found in both CD4 and CD8 compartments made up a small share. Boosting was followed by the reappearance of most primary-vaccination clones (just under 98% CD4, around 90% CD8).

V gene TRBV7-2 combines with J gene TRBJ2-5; 10 nucleotides match TRBD2. The receptor comes from a young man who received the YFV17D yellow fever vaccine. The material sequenced was CD4+ T cells sorted from PBMCs, taken on the day of the first yellow fever vaccination. CDR3 coding DNA: TGTGCCAGCAGACTAGCGGGGAGCAGAGGGACCCAGTACTTC. Its translation is CASRLAGSRGTQYF.